This T cell receptor beta chain was profiled in a study of cytomegalovirus exposure and HLA in healthy donors. Remarks on this clone: Antigen specificity is unknown.

With 60 Vbeta and 13 Jbeta primers, the PCR was carried out. Libraries were prepared by immunoSEQ multiplex PCR; TCRdb keeps only in-frame clonotypes and omits some of them. The table has approximately 120,000 clones, 76% seen once. Whole-study findings and limits: Later analysis identified around 15,000 TCR beta sequences associated with HLA alleles, using a false discovery rate threshold of 0.05. Per a prior analysis, the majority of TCR beta V segments were productive roughly 87% or roughly 30% of the time. For TCR beta chains, V- and J-gene trimming was later linked to a missense DCLRE1C variant.

The sample taken for sequencing was PBMCs. The clonotype was recovered from a man over 45 in good health and CMV-seronegative.

The CDR3 reads CASFQGPRAFF. CDR3 sequence (DNA): TGTGCCAGTTTCCAGGGCCCACGAGCTTTCTTT. V gene TRBV19 combines with J gene TRBJ1-1; tentative D call: TRBD1 (5 bases). CDR1 and CDR2 from the germline V gene are LNHDA and SQIVND (reference sequence). CDR3 length: 11 residues. V lost 8 bases and J lost 10, with 14 bases in between.